This T cell receptor (beta chain) appears in the sequencing data of a study of shared clonotypes between healthy human individuals. Study results and limitations: Sampling covered nothing but blood. Tissue TCR repertoires likely differ from those found in blood. In the sorted subsets, rarefaction showed sequencing was incomplete despite large depth. Around 5% was the fraction of naive CD4 clonotypes found shared across several donors.

CDR1 is GTSNPN and CDR2 is SVGIG in the germline V gene (reference sequence). V trimming: 1 base; J trimming: 1 base; junction bases outside the gene matches: 9. This CDR3 is built from 16 residues. Every immunoSEQ plate was one replicate of a subset's evenly spread DNA. Repertoires were generated with immunoSEQ multiplex PCR, while TCRdb's copy carries only in-frame clones and drops some. The profile shows approximately 110,000 clones, less than 80% of them singletons. As for this clone: The antigen is unknown.

This receptor was identified in a woman in her twenties or thirties in good health. This chain connects TRBV30 to TRBJ1-2; 7 bases are a match to TRBD1. The sample was memory CD8+ T cells sorted from blood. Documented subset: CD45RO+ cells pooled with CCR7-negative TemRA cells. CDR3 amino acids: CAWSAPGTALNYGYTF. In DNA, the CDR3 is TGTGCCTGGAGTGCTCCAGGGACAGCTCTTAACTATGGCTACACCTTC.